Each of the 27 T cell receptor beta chains below was sequenced from the same sample in a study of T cell changes during pregnancy in multiple sclerosis. TCRdb's table, derived via immunoSEQ multiplex PCR, lists solely in-frame clones and lacks some. The table shows tens of thousands of clones, with around 90% occurring only once. This specimen was CD4+ T cells from peripheral blood mononuclear cells, taken in the first trimester of pregnancy. These receptors were collected from a female donor with multiple sclerosis, enrolled in a pregnancy study.

The V call is TRBV6-1, the J call TRBJ2-1, with 10 bases lining up with TRBD2. Looked up from germline, CDR1 is MNHNS and CDR2 is SASEGT. The CDR3 totals 17 residues. Losses at the gene ends were 0 bases for V and 8 bases for J; bases not matched to a gene: 10. The CDR3 is CASSEASAGGLVDEQFF. CDR3 bases: TGTGCCAGCAGTGAAGCGTCAGCGGGGGGGCTGGTGGATGAGCAGTTCTTC.

This clone was seen a single time. V and J are TRBV7-9 and TRBJ2-1, with 8 bases lining up with TRBD2. The germline V gene has CDR1 SEHNR and CDR2 FQNEAQ (reference sequence). Trimming took 1 base from V and 5 from J; bases not matched to a gene: 4. This CDR3 is built from 15 residues. The CDR3 loop is CASSLGLAGHNEQFF. The DNA for the CDR3 is TGTGCCAGCAGCTTAGGTCTAGCGGGCCACAATGAGCAGTTCTTC. The full variable domain, rest sourced from reference TRBV7-9 and TRBJ2-1, is DTGVSQNPRHKITKRGQNVTFRCDPISEHNRLYWYRQTLGQGPEFLTYFQNEAQLEKSRLLSDRFSAERPKGSFSTLEIQRTEQGDSAMYLCASSLGLAGHNEQFFGPGTRLTVL.

This clone has a single count. The rearrangement uses TRBV6-1 and TRBJ2-7; the match to TRBD2 covers 7 bases. After removal of 7 bases from V and 2 bases from J, the junction contained 11 bases not matched to a gene. Germline CDR1 and CDR2: MNHNS and SASEGT. This CDR3 has 15 residues. CDR3 amino acids: CASNTRAGTTYEQYF. The DNA for the CDR3 is TGTGCCAGCAACACCCGGGCAGGGACTACCTACGAGCAGTACTTC.

The chain links TRBV7-2 to TRBJ2-5, with 11 bases that match TRBD2. The CDR3 length is 16 residues. CDR1 and CDR2 from the germline V gene are SGHTA and FQGNSA. With V trimmed by 1 base and J by 4 bases, 5 bases remained unmatched. The CDR3 nucleotides read TGTGCCAGCAGCTTAGGCGAGACTAGCGGGGTAGAGACCCAGTACTTC. Translation: CASSLGETSGVETQYF.

CDR3 in amino acids: CASSLEGAPHTQYF. The CDR3 DNA sequence: TGCGCCAGCAGCTTGGAAGGGGCCCCTCATACGCAGTATTTT. This sequence joins TRBV5-1 and TRBJ2-3, with a possible D match to TRBD1 (5 bases). The CDR3 length is 14 residues. Germline CDR1 SGHRS, CDR2 YFSETQ. The germline V and J ends were trimmed by 0 bases and 7 bases, with 12 bases remaining between them. Using reference TRBV5-1 and TRBJ2-3 for the parts outside the CDR3, the full variable domain is KAGVTQTPRYLIKTRGQQVTLSCSPISGHRSVSWYQQTPGQGLQFLFEYFSETQRNKGNFPGRFSGRQFSNSRSEMNVSTLELGDSALYLCASSLEGAPHTQYFGPGTRLTVL.

The rearrangement uses TRBV2 and TRBJ2-1, with 13 bases lining up with TRBD2. This CDR3 spans 14 amino acids. Per germline, CDR1 SNHLY and CDR2 FYNNEI. Unmatched junction bases numbered 4, after V lost 4 bases and J lost 10 bases. The CDR3: CASSVLAGGLEQFF. CDR3 in DNA: TGTGCCAGCAGTGTACTAGCGGGGGGGCTAGAGCAGTTCTTC. The full variable domain, completed using reference TRBV2 and TRBJ2-1, is EPEVTQTPSHQVTQMGQEVILRCVPISNHLYFYWYRQILGQKVEFLVSFYNNEISEKSEIFDDQFSVERPDGSNFTLKIRSTKLEDSAMYFCASSVLAGGLEQFFGPGTRLTVL.

J is TRBJ1-1 and V is TRBV5-1; no clear D. V dropped 3 bases and J dropped 1 base, with 7 bases sitting between them. There are 13 residues in the CDR3. Germline assignment: CDR1 SGHRS and CDR2 YFSETQ. The CDR3 DNA reads TGCGCCAGCAGCTCCGGGAAGAACACTGAAGCTTTCTTT. Its protein product is CASSSGKNTEAFF.

The gene calls are TRBV7-2 and TRBJ1-2; D is perhaps TRBD1 (6 bases). Between the trimmed V and J ends, which lost 1 base and 5 bases, there was a span of 11 bases. The CDR3 is 14 residues long. CDR1 is SGHTA, CDR2 FQGNSA, per germline. CDR3 sequence (DNA): TGTGCCAGCAGCTTAGGGACAGAGGTATATGGCTACACCTTC. Protein: CASSLGTEVYGYTF.

The V gene is TRBV5-1, the J gene TRBJ1-4, with TRBD1 matching over 11 bases. The germline V gene encodes CDR1 SGHRS and CDR2 YFSETQ. V lost 0 bases to trimming and J lost 7 bases; unmatched junction nucleotides: 2. The CDR3 length is 15 residues. CDR3 nucleotides: TGCGCCAGCAGCTTGGCCGGGACAGGGGGTGAAAAACTGTTTTTT. Translating it yields CASSLAGTGGEKLFF.

In its sample, this clone was seen once. The chain carries TRBV7-6 and TRBJ1-1, with 7 nucleotides matching TRBD1. CDR1 and CDR2 from the germline V gene are SGHVS and FNYEAQ. The CDR3 sequence is 15 residues long. Losses at the gene ends were 1 base for V and 2 bases for J; bases not matched to a gene: 4. The CDR3 nucleotides read TGTGCCAGCAGCTTAGTCGGGACAGCTAACACTGAAGCTTTCTTT. Translating gives CASSLVGTANTEAFF. The variable domain in full, completed from reference TRBV7-6 and TRBJ1-1, reads GAGVSQSPRYKVTKRGQDVALRCDPISGHVSLYWYRQALGQGPEFLTYFNYEAQQDKSGLPNDRFSAERPEGSISTLTIQRTEQRDSAMYRCASSLVGTANTEAFFGQGTRLTVV.

V usage is TRBV2 and J usage is TRBJ2-5; TRBD2 aligns across 10 bases. V lost 6 bases and J lost 3; bases outside the gene matches: 7. Germline CDR1 SNHLY, CDR2 FYNNEI. The CDR3 loop spans 15 amino acids. DNA of the CDR3: TGTGCCAGCAGGCCCCGGCTAGCGGGAGAAGAGACCCAGTACTTC. It codes for CASRPRLAGEETQYF.

V and J are TRBV6-5 and TRBJ2-5, with TRBD2 identical over 12 bases. CDR1 is MNHEY and CDR2 is SVGAGI in the germline V gene. The trim removed 5 bases at V and 7 bases at J, leaving 8 bases unmatched. CDR3 length: 15 residues. The CDR3 is CASSQLAGGWGTQYF. In DNA form, the CDR3 reads TGTGCCAGCAGTCAACTAGCGGGAGGATGGGGGACCCAGTACTTC.

V usage is TRBV27 and J usage is TRBJ1-1; TRBD1 matches at 11 bases. Germline V gives CDR1 MNHEY, CDR2 SMNVEV (reference sequence). J was trimmed by 3 bases and V by 4 bases; bases with no gene match: 10. The CDR3 extends over 17 amino acids. The CDR3 spells CASSWTGGGRGDTEAFF. CDR3 nucleotides: TGTGCCAGCAGTTGGACAGGGGGCGGGCGTGGGGACACTGAAGCTTTCTTT.

The gene calls are TRBV5-1 and TRBJ1-4; no clear D gene. The V and J ends lost 4 bases and 3 bases respectively, with 13 bases between them. The germline V gene encodes CDR1 SGHRS and CDR2 YFSETQ. The CDR3 totals 15 residues. The DNA of the CDR3 is TGCGCCAGCAGCAAACCTAGGGAGTCTAATGAAAAACTGTTTTTT. Translated, it gives CASSKPRESNEKLFF.

The V gene is TRBV6-5, the J gene TRBJ1-5; D not resolved. Looked up from germline, CDR1 is MNHEY and CDR2 is SVGAGI. CDR3 length: 15 residues. V was trimmed by 5 bases and J by 2 bases, leaving 13 bases between them. The CDR3 loop reads CASSREAGGNQPQHF. The DNA for the CDR3 is TGTGCCAGCAGTCGGGAGGCTGGAGGCAATCAGCCCCAGCATTTT.

The chain is built from TRBV15 and TRBJ2-7, with 9 bases matching TRBD1. CDR3 length: 15 residues. Germline V gene data show CDR1 as LNHNV and CDR2 as YYDKDF (reference sequence). The V gene end was trimmed by 5 bases and the J gene end by 5 bases; junction bases not matched to a gene: 10. CDR3 amino acids: CATSGDGQGQDEQYF. The CDR3 nucleotides are TGTGCCACCAGCGGGGATGGACAGGGGCAGGACGAGCAGTACTTC.

This chain connects TRBV28 to TRBJ1-5; D perhaps matches TRBD1 (6 bases). Looked up from germline, CDR1 is MDHEN and CDR2 is SYDVKM. The CDR3 is 16 residues long. Trimming took off 6 bases at V and 0 bases at J, with 15 bases between the two ends. The CDR3 here is CASSRSDRYSNQPQHF. The CDR3 DNA sequence: TGTGCCAGCAGCCGTTCTGACAGGTATAGCAATCAGCCCCAGCATTTT.

CDR3 in amino acids: CASRYKLFF. As DNA, the CDR3 is TGTGCCAGCAGGTATAAACTGTTTTTT. This chain connects TRBV6-4 to TRBJ1-4; D is undetermined. Germline lookup yields CDR1 MRHNA and CDR2 SNTAGT. This CDR3 comprises 9 residues. V was clipped by 6 bases and J by 11 bases, with 4 bases between them.

V usage is TRBV19 and J usage is TRBJ2-1, with D possibly being TRBD2 (5 bases). The CDR3 length is 16 residues. Germline V gene data show CDR1 as LNHDA and CDR2 as SQIVND (reference sequence). V dropped 6 bases and J dropped 1 base, with 16 bases sitting between them. CDR3 bases: TGTGCCAGTAGGTTAAATGGCGGGTTGTCCTACAATGAGCAGTTCTTC. Its translation: CASRLNGGLSYNEQFF.

The V gene is TRBV5-6, the J gene TRBJ1-4, with unresolved D. The CDR3 is made up of 17 amino acids. Germline CDR1 reads SGHDT; CDR2 reads YYEEEE. V was shortened by 1 base and J by 0 bases, with 13 bases between the two germline ends. For the CDR3, the DNA is TGTGCCAGCAGCTTGACTCCATGGACTTCAACTAATGAAAAACTGTTTTTT. Encoded protein: CASSLTPWTSTNEKLFF.

This chain joins TRBV7-3 and TRBJ2-3; maybe TRBD2 (5 bases). Germline CDR1 and CDR2: SGHTA and FQGTGA. Trimming shortened V by 2 bases and J by 2 bases, and 11 bases separated the two germline ends. The CDR3 spans 15 residues. The CDR3 coding sequence is TGTGCCAGCAGCTTACTGCCGGGAACCACAGATACGCAGTATTTT. This translates into CASSLLPGTTDTQYF.

The chain recombines TRBV4-1 with TRBJ2-1; TRBD1 agrees at 9 bases. The CDR3 sequence is 15 residues long. The J segment lost 7 bases and the V segment lost 5 bases, leaving 9 bases of the junction unmatched. Germline-derived CDR1 and CDR2 are MGHRA and YSYEKL. The CDR3 reads CASSSRDRVSNEQFF. CDR3 DNA: TGCGCCAGCAGCTCCCGGGACAGGGTCTCGAATGAGCAGTTCTTC.

This chain connects TRBV9 to TRBJ2-7; TRBD1 matches at 9 bases. This CDR3 has 16 residues. The V gene's germline CDR1 is SGDLS and CDR2 YYNGEE. Losses at the gene ends were 4 bases for V and 2 bases for J; bases not matched to a gene: 10. The CDR3 loop is CASSPSSRQGAYEQYF. CDR3 DNA sequence: TGTGCCAGCAGCCCCTCAAGCCGACAGGGGGCCTACGAGCAGTACTTC.

The chain uses TRBV7-2 and TRBJ2-5; 9 bases line up with TRBD2. The CDR3 extends over 16 amino acids. V dropped 3 bases and J dropped 2; count of bases not matched to a gene: 7. Germline assignment: CDR1 SGHTA and CDR2 FQGNSA. CDR3 DNA sequence: TGTGCCAGCAGCTTGTCCCGCGGGGGGGCTCAAGAGACCCAGTACTTC. It codes for CASSLSRGGAQETQYF.

V gene TRBV27 combines with J gene TRBJ1-5; no firm D call. Germline lookup yields CDR1 MNHEY and CDR2 SMNVEV (reference sequence). The CDR3 runs 15 residues. Trimming stripped 4 bases from V and 3 bases from J, with 13 bases between. CDR3 amino acids: CASSSSGVLNQPQHF. The CDR3 region has the DNA TGTGCCAGCAGTTCTTCCGGTGTACTCAATCAGCCCCAGCATTTT.

This chain links TRBV5-1 with TRBJ2-7; 9 bases align to TRBD1. The CDR3 length is 15 residues. Germline V lookup: CDR1 SGHRS, CDR2 YFSETQ. J was trimmed by 5 bases and V by 4 bases; bases with no gene match: 10. CDR3 sequence: CASSATGTGIHEQYF. The CDR3 DNA follows: TGCGCCAGCAGCGCCACCGGGACAGGGATCCACGAGCAGTACTTC.

This clone showed up just once. J is TRBJ1-2 and V is TRBV5-4, with 8 bases that match TRBD1. After removal of 4 bases from V and 5 bases from J, the junction contained 19 bases not matched to a gene. The CDR3 runs 18 residues. Germline V gene data show CDR1 as SGHNT and CDR2 as YYREEE (reference sequence). The CDR3 spells CASSAKETGAPRWYGYTF. The CDR3 region has the DNA TGTGCCAGCAGCGCTAAGGAGACAGGGGCGCCCAGGTGGTATGGCTACACCTTC.